This TCR beta chain was captured in a study of blood T cells in healthy people across ages. Study results and caveats: Roughly linearly, TCR beta diversity per million T cells fell as age increased.

Germline V CDR1 and CDR2: SGHTA, FQGTGA. The CDR3 loop spans 14 amino acids. Trimming stripped 5 bases from V and 9 bases from J, with 18 bases between. As for this clonotype: Its specificity is not known.

Using a J-beta primer mix together with a sample-barcoded 5' primer, a second PCR was run for roughly 6 to 11 cycles. TCRdb ran MiXCR on the 5' RACE reads and lists one entry per CDR3 protein. The data show about 970,000 distinct CDR3 sequences, with just over 50% seen just once and over 20% held by the top ten. This sequence was found in an older woman in good health. This chain joins TRBV7-3 and TRBJ2-3; D perhaps matches TRBD2 (6 bases). Input material: blood. The CDR3 DNA is TGTGCCAGCAGCCCAAGAGGTCGCGGGGTAACGCAGTATTTT. This sequence encodes CASSPRGRGVTQYF.